This TCR beta chain was recovered during a study of T cells in Graves' hyperthyroidism and ophthalmopathy. RNA transcripts gave rise to amplified TCR beta CDR3 regions. First-round RT-PCR with HTBI primers amplified the TCR CDR3 region. TCRdb re-derived calls from the multiplex PCR reads in MiXCR, one entry per CDR3 protein. The table records hundreds of thousands of distinct CDR3 sequences, 35% to 40% of them present only once. The CDR3 contains 12 residues. With 10 bases removed from V and 1 base from J, the gap between germline ends came to 10 bases. Germline lookup yields CDR1 ENHRY and CDR2 SYGVKD.

The chain couples TRBV10-3 to TRBJ2-5; D is ambiguous. Sequencing input: blood. The receptor comes from a man aged 18 to 30 with Graves' hyperthyroidism. The CDR3 bases are TGTGCCAGCACGGGCATCCAAGAGACCCAGTACTTC. Protein product: CASTGIQETQYF.